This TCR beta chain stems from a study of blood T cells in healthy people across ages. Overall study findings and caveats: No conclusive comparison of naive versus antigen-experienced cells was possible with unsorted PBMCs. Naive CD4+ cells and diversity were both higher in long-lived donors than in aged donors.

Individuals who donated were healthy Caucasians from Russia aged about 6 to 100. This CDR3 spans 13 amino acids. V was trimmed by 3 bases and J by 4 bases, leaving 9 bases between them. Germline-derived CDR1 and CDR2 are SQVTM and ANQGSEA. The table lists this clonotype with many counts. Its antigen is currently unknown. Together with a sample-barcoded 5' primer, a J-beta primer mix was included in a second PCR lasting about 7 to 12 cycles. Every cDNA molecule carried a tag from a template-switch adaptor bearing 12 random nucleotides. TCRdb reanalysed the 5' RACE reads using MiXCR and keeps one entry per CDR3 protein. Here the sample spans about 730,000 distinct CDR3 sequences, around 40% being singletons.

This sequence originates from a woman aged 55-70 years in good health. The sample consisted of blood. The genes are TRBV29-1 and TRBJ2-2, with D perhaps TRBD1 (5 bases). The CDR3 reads CSVDQGGTGELFF. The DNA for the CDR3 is TGCAGCGTTGACCAGGGCGGCACCGGGGAGCTGTTTTTT.